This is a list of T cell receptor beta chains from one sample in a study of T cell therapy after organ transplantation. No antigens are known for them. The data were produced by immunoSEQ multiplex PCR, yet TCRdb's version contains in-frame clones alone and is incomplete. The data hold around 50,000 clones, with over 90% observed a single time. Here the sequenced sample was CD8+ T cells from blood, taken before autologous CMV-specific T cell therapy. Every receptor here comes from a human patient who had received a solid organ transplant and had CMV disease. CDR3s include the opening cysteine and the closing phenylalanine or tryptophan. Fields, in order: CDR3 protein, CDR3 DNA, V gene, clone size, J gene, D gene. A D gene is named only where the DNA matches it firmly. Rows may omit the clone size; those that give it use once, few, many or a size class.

CDR3aa: CASSYGPESNQPQHF
CDR3nt: TGTGCCAGCAGTTACGGGCCCGAGAGCAATCAGCCCCAGCATTTT
v_gene: TRBV27
abundance: -
j_gene: TRBJ1-5
d_gene: -

CDR3aa: CASSDPGTDTGELFF
CDR3nt: TGTGCCAGCAGTGACCCGGGTACGGACACCGGGGAGCTGTTTTTT
v_gene: TRBV6-4
abundance: -
j_gene: TRBJ2-2
d_gene: -

CDR3aa: CASSSGGVEAFF
CDR3nt: TGTGCCAGCAGCTCCGGAGGGGTTGAAGCTTTCTTT
v_gene: TRBV7-2
abundance: -
j_gene: TRBJ1-1
d_gene: -

CDR3aa: CASTLPDRVDTGELFF
CDR3nt: TGTGCCAGCACCCTACCAGACAGGGTTGATACCGGGGAGCTGTTTTTT
v_gene: TRBV6-6
abundance: -
j_gene: TRBJ2-2
d_gene: TRBD1

CDR3aa: CASSRSTGGSYEQYF
CDR3nt: TGTGCCAGCTCACGATCGACAGGGGGCTCCTACGAGCAGTACTTC
v_gene: TRBV18
abundance: -
j_gene: TRBJ2-7
d_gene: TRBD1

CDR3aa: CASSEGVPLDGYTF
CDR3nt: TGTGCCAGCAGTGAAGGGGTTCCCCTAGACGGCTACACCTTC
v_gene: TRBV6-1
abundance: -
j_gene: TRBJ1-2
d_gene: -

CDR3aa: CAISDAGTEAFF
CDR3nt: TGTGCCATCAGTGACGCTGGCACTGAAGCTTTCTTT
v_gene: TRBV10-3
abundance: -
j_gene: TRBJ1-1
d_gene: -

CDR3aa: CASNLGTEAFF
CDR3nt: TGTGCCAGCAACCTTGGCACTGAAGCTTTCTTT
v_gene: TRBV6-5
abundance: -
j_gene: TRBJ1-1
d_gene: -

CDR3aa: CASSQESQTGRQETQYF
CDR3nt: TGCGCCAGCAGCCAAGAGTCCCAGACAGGGCGGCAAGAGACCCAGTACTTC
v_gene: TRBV4-1
abundance: -
j_gene: TRBJ2-5
d_gene: TRBD1

CDR3aa: CASSYSEAGTEAFF
CDR3nt: TGTGCCAGCAGTTACTCGGAGGCAGGCACTGAAGCTTTCTTT
v_gene: TRBV6-6
abundance: -
j_gene: TRBJ1-1
d_gene: -

CDR3aa: CASSQKPDRTYEQYF
CDR3nt: TGCGCCAGCAGCCAAAAACCCGACAGGACCTACGAGCAGTACTTC
v_gene: TRBV4-1
abundance: -
j_gene: TRBJ2-7
d_gene: -

CDR3aa: CASSLSGRPYEQYF
CDR3nt: TGTGCCAGCAGCTTAAGCGGGAGGCCCTACGAGCAGTACTTC
v_gene: TRBV7-9
abundance: -
j_gene: TRBJ2-7
d_gene: TRBD2

CDR3aa: CASRSTGGMRETQYF
CDR3nt: TGTGCCAGCAGATCTACAGGGGGCATGAGGGAGACCCAGTACTTC
v_gene: TRBV6-5
abundance: once
j_gene: TRBJ2-5
d_gene: TRBD1

CDR3aa: CASSLDRDLFAQYF
CDR3nt: TGTGCCAGCAGCTTGGACCGGGATCTTTTTGCCCAGTACTTC
v_gene: TRBV5-6
abundance: -
j_gene: TRBJ2-5
d_gene: -

CDR3aa: CASSEGPANEKLFF
CDR3nt: TGTGCCAGCAGTGAGGGACCCGCCAATGAAAAACTGTTTTTT
v_gene: TRBV6-1
abundance: few
j_gene: TRBJ1-4
d_gene: -

CDR3aa: CAWQMTGVRGPQHF
CDR3nt: TGTGCCTGGCAGATGACAGGGGTTCGAGGGCCCCAGCATTTT
v_gene: TRBV30
abundance: -
j_gene: TRBJ1-5
d_gene: TRBD1

CDR3aa: CASSLGGSEQYF
CDR3nt: TGTGCCAGCAGCTTAGGAGGTTCCGAGCAGTACTTC
v_gene: TRBV13
abundance: -
j_gene: TRBJ2-7
d_gene: -

CDR3aa: CASSQVTVRNTEAFF
CDR3nt: TGCGCCAGCAGCCAAGTAACAGTGAGGAACACTGAAGCTTTCTTT
v_gene: TRBV4-1
abundance: -
j_gene: TRBJ1-1
d_gene: -

CDR3aa: CASGFAGGGYEQYF
CDR3nt: TGTGCTAGTGGTTTCGCAGGGGGCGGCTACGAGCAGTACTTC
v_gene: TRBV12-5
abundance: -
j_gene: TRBJ2-7
d_gene: TRBD1

CDR3aa: CASSQALIAEFSYEQYF
CDR3nt: TGCGCCAGCAGCCAAGCCCTTATAGCGGAGTTTTCCTACGAGCAGTACTTC
v_gene: TRBV4-1
abundance: -
j_gene: TRBJ2-7
d_gene: -

CDR3aa: CASNSGESSYNEQFF
CDR3nt: TGTGCCAGCAATAGCGGGGAAAGCTCCTACAATGAGCAGTTCTTC
v_gene: TRBV2
abundance: -
j_gene: TRBJ2-1
d_gene: TRBD2

CDR3aa: CAISESAARAYEQYF
CDR3nt: TGTGCCATCAGTGAGTCCGCCGCCAGGGCCTACGAGCAGTACTTC
v_gene: TRBV10-3
abundance: -
j_gene: TRBJ2-7
d_gene: -

CDR3aa: CASSQGEVGPFYEQYF
CDR3nt: TGTGCCAGCAGCCAAGGGGAGGTAGGGCCATTCTACGAGCAGTACTTC
v_gene: TRBV14
abundance: -
j_gene: TRBJ2-7
d_gene: -

CDR3aa: CASSVRDGIYEQYF
CDR3nt: TGTGCCAGCAGCGTAAGAGACGGGATCTACGAGCAGTACTTC
v_gene: TRBV9
abundance: -
j_gene: TRBJ2-7
d_gene: -

CDR3aa: CASSPPPEGSYGYTF
CDR3nt: TGTGCCAGCAGCCCCCCCCCGGAAGGAAGCTATGGCTACACCTTC
v_gene: TRBV6-6
abundance: -
j_gene: TRBJ1-2
d_gene: -